One and the same sample provided the 21 T cell receptor beta chains below, sequenced in a study of blood T cells in healthy people across ages. Primers used in a second PCR of about 7 to 12 cycles were a sample-barcoded 5' primer and a J-beta primer mix. TCRdb fed the 5' RACE reads into MiXCR, producing one record per CDR3 protein. Found here are over 700,000 distinct CDR3 sequences, roughly 50% of them singletons; the top ten hold about 38%. Sequenced sample: blood. The source is a man older than 75 in good health.

In this sample, this clonotype turned up a few times. The chain combines TRBV11-1 with TRBJ2-7; tentatively, D is TRBD2 (5 bases). Germline V gene data show CDR1 as SGHAT and CDR2 as FQDESV (reference sequence). Trimming cost V 5 bases and J 0 bases, with 17 bases left between them. The CDR3 runs to 16 residues. The CDR3 coding sequence is TGTGCCAGCAGCCCCCAGAGGGCAGCAATCTCCTACGAGCAGTACTTC. Translating it yields CASSPQRAAISYEQYF.

V gene TRBV5-6 combines with J gene TRBJ2-3, with 7 bases identical to TRBD1. This CDR3 is 15 amino acids long. Germline V lookup: CDR1 SGHDT, CDR2 YYEEEE. J was trimmed by 4 bases and V by 3 bases; bases with no gene match: 8. This chain's CDR3 is CASSSQGQSADTQYF. As DNA, the CDR3 is TGTGCCAGCAGCTCCCAGGGACAGAGCGCAGATACGCAGTATTTT. The full variable domain, its missing parts supplied by reference TRBV5-6 and TRBJ2-3, is DAGVTQSPTHLIKTRGQQVTLRCSPKSGHDTVSWYQQALGQGPQFIFQYYEEEERQRGNFPDRFSGHQFPNYSSELNVNALLLGDSALYLCASSSQGQSADTQYFGPGTRLTVL.

In nucleotides, the CDR3 is TGTGCCAGCAGCCCTGAACAGGGTTGGGAGACCCAGTACTTC. Residues: CASSPEQGWETQYF. The chain links TRBV4-2 to TRBJ2-7; possibly TRBD1 for D (6 bases). The DNA end is more similar to TRBJ2-5, so the J call may be wrong. Germline values: CDR1 LGHNA, CDR2 YNFKEQ. There are 14 residues in the CDR3.

V is TRBV7-2 and J is TRBJ2-1, with D perhaps TRBD2 (6 bases). The CDR3 sequence is 15 residues long. V lost 5 bases and J 3 bases, leaving 14 bases between the germline ends. The germline V gene has CDR1 SGHTA and CDR2 FQGNSA. DNA for the CDR3: TGTGCCAGCAGCCCCTGGAGGGCCGTCTACAATGAGCAGTTCTTC. This gives the protein CASSPWRAVYNEQFF. Supplemented by reference TRBV7-2 and TRBJ2-1, the full variable domain reads GAGVSQSPSNKVTEKGKDVELRCDPISGHTALYWYRQSLGQGLEFLIYFQGNSAPDKSGLPSDRFSAERTGGSVSTLTIQRTQQEDSAVYLCASSPWRAVYNEQFFGPGTRLTVL.

The chain has TRBV6-5 and TRBJ1-1, with D tentatively TRBD1 (5 bases). Germline CDR1 and CDR2: MNHEY and SVGAGI. CDR3 length: 11 amino acids. V lost 5 bases, J lost 10 bases, and 11 bases lay in between. CDR3 amino acids: CASSTPGVAFF. CDR3 nucleotide sequence: TGTGCCAGCAGTACCCCGGGGGTAGCTTTCTTT.

The V and J genes are TRBV27 and TRBJ1-4, with D perhaps matching TRBD1 (5 bases). Trimming pared 6 bases from V and 8 bases from J, leaving 16 bases between. Looked up from germline, CDR1 is MNHEY and CDR2 is SMNVEV (reference sequence). The CDR3 contains 14 residues. CDR3 in DNA: TGTGCCAGCAGATTTTCGGGGGTTGGAGAAAAACTGTTTTTT. It encodes CASRFSGVGEKLFF.

The table lists this clonotype with a few counts. The chain carries TRBV6-5 and TRBJ2-7, with D possibly being TRBD1 (6 bases). The CDR3 has 15 residues. V lost 4 bases, J lost 0 bases, and 13 bases lay in between. Germline CDR1 MNHEY, CDR2 SVGAGI. Written as DNA, the CDR3 is TGTGCCAGCAGTTCCTGGACAGACCGCTCCTACGAGCAGTACTTC. Residues: CASSSWTDRSYEQYF.

The V gene is TRBV7-8, the J gene TRBJ2-7; TRBD2 aligns across 16 bases. The length of the CDR3 is 15 residues. Germline lookup yields CDR1 SGHVS and CDR2 FQNEAQ. With 7 bases clipped from V and 12 bases from J, the junction kept 12 bases outside the gene matches. The CDR3 DNA follows: TGTGCCAGCAACCGGATGGGACTAGCGGGAGGGCCTCCGTACTTC. Protein product: CASNRMGLAGGPPYF.

The chain has TRBV27 and TRBJ2-1; 9 nucleotides agree with TRBD2. The CDR3 has 16 amino acids. CDR1 is MNHEY, CDR2 SMNVEV, per germline (reference sequence). The trim removed 6 bases at V and 3 bases at J, leaving 9 bases unmatched. Here the CDR3 DNA reads TGTGCCAGCAGAGGCGCGGGAGGGCCCCGCTACAATGAGCAGTTCTTC. This encodes CASRGAGGPRYNEQFF.

The chain is built from TRBV29-1 and TRBJ2-7; D is perhaps TRBD2 (6 bases). V gave up 7 bases and J gave up 3 bases, with 10 bases separating them. The CDR3 contains 11 residues. The germline V gene encodes CDR1 SQVTM and CDR2 ANQGSEA. This CDR3 reads CSGGEYYEQYF. In nucleotides, the CDR3 is TGCAGCGGCGGGGAGTACTACGAGCAGTACTTC.

This chain uses TRBV10-1 with TRBJ2-1, with 8 bases matching TRBD1. The junction had 3 bases not matched to a gene; V was cut back by 0 bases and J by 5 bases. CDR1 is WNHNN and CDR2 is SYGVQD in the germline V gene (reference sequence). This CDR3 contains 15 residues. CDR3 sequence reads: CASSESTGGNNEQFF. The CDR3 DNA reads as TGCGCCAGCAGTGAGTCTACAGGGGGTAACAATGAGCAGTTCTTC.

The chain recombines TRBV20-1 with TRBJ1-5, with D unclear. V lost 5 bases and J 2 bases, leaving 16 bases between the germline ends. This CDR3 has 15 residues. Germline V gene data show CDR1 as DFQATT and CDR2 as SNEGSKA (reference sequence). CDR3 sequence (DNA): TGCAGTGCTCTCCGACCGCGGGCGGGCAATCAGCCCCAGCATTTT. This encodes CSALRPRAGNQPQHF.

The rearrangement joins TRBV27 to TRBJ2-1; TRBD2 is a possible D gene (5 bases). Germline CDR1 MNHEY, CDR2 SMNVEV (reference sequence). The CDR3 has 17 amino acids. Trimming removed 1 base from V and 0 bases from J, with 13 bases in between. The CDR3 coding sequence is TGTGCCAGCAGTTTATTCAAACATGGGAGCTCCTACAATGAGCAGTTCTTC. Encoded protein: CASSLFKHGSSYNEQFF.

This clonotype was recorded a few times. V usage is TRBV9 and J usage is TRBJ2-3; a possible D gene is TRBD2 (5 bases). The CDR3 sequence is 16 residues long. The V end lost 4 bases, the J end lost 14 bases, and 29 bases lay between the germline ends. Germline assignment: CDR1 SGDLS and CDR2 YYNGEE. CDR3 sequence reads: CASSLSEGGLFRYAYF. The DNA of the CDR3 is TGTGCCAGCAGCCTTAGCGAGGGCGGGCTCTTCAGATACGCGTATTTT.

This clonotype was detected a few times. The V and J genes are TRBV6-2 or TRBV6-3 and TRBJ2-1; D uncertain. Trimming removed 2 bases from V and 2 bases from J, with 7 bases in between. This CDR3 spans 14 amino acids. Germline V gene data show CDR1 as MNHEY and CDR2 as SVGEGT. The CDR3 region is CASSYSAAYNEQFF. The DNA for the CDR3 is TGTGCCAGCAGTTACAGCGCAGCCTACAATGAGCAGTTCTTC.

The rearrangement joins TRBV13 to TRBJ2-3; TRBD2 agrees at 7 bases. The junction had 11 bases not matched to a gene; V was cut back by 1 base and J by 4 bases. The CDR3 totals 17 residues. Germline V gives CDR1 PRHDT, CDR2 FYEKMQ (reference sequence). CDR3 in DNA: TGTGCCAGCAGCTTAGCAGTGGGAGGGCCAGGTGCAGATACGCAGTATTTT. Translating gives CASSLAVGGPGADTQYF.

The V call is TRBV4-1, the J call TRBJ1-2, with 8 positions matching TRBD1. The CDR3 covers 14 residues. V dropped 3 bases and J dropped 8; count of bases not matched to a gene: 8. The germline V gene encodes CDR1 MGHRA and CDR2 YSYEKL. The CDR3 spells CASSHLTGGGGYTF. The CDR3 DNA is TGCGCCAGCAGCCACCTAACAGGGGGTGGCGGCTACACCTTC.

This chain connects TRBV9 to TRBJ1-2, with D maybe TRBD1 (6 bases). Trimming shortened V by 3 bases and J by 0 bases, and 12 bases separated the two germline ends. This CDR3 has 15 residues. CDR1 is SGDLS and CDR2 is YYNGEE in the germline V gene. As DNA, the CDR3 is TGTGCCAGCAGCGGTGGACAGCTCACTAACTATGGCTACACCTTC. Protein sequence: CASSGGQLTNYGYTF.

This rearrangement joins TRBV9 to TRBJ2-5; D might be TRBD2 (5 bases). Germline-derived CDR1 and CDR2 are SGDLS and YYNGEE. This CDR3 is built from 15 residues. The V end was cut by 4 bases, the J end by 5 bases, with 18 bases between. As DNA, the CDR3 is TGTGCCAGCAGCCCCGAGGGAAGGTTATACGAGACCCAGTACTTC. Translating it yields CASSPEGRLYETQYF.

J is TRBJ2-3 and V is TRBV24-1, with D perhaps matching TRBD2 (5 bases). Germline V lookup: CDR1 KGHDR, CDR2 SFDVKD. V gave up 5 bases and J gave up 3 bases, with 14 bases separating them. The CDR3 totals 15 residues. The CDR3 region has the DNA TGTGCCACCAGTGTAGGGAGATGGGCAACAGATACGCAGTATTTT. This translates into CATSVGRWATDTQYF.

The V gene is TRBV20-1, the J gene TRBJ2-7, with D perhaps TRBD1 (6 bases). The CDR3 has 15 amino acids. V was cut by 3 bases and J by 3 bases, with 18 bases left in between. Looked up from germline, CDR1 is DFQATT and CDR2 is SNEGSKA (reference sequence). The CDR3 reads CSASTGIVSSYEQYF. DNA for the CDR3: TGCAGTGCTAGTACAGGGATAGTGAGTAGCTACGAGCAGTACTTC.